This record covers a single TCR beta chain. Its target is unknown. Trimming left V 1 base short and J 4 bases short, with 10 bases between. CDR1 and CDR2 (germline): SGHTA, FQGTGA. This CDR3 is built from 14 residues. The sample is drawn from a study of T cell responses to AZD1222 COVID-19 vaccine. Study as a whole: Second-dose timings of about 4 or about 12 weeks were pooled.

The repertoire was sequenced with immunoSEQ multiplex PCR; TCRdb's copy has only in-frame clones and lacks some. The repertoire holds some 170,000 clones, with about 88% as singletons. Study observations and caveats: White British donors predominated, females outnumbered males, and clonal diversity was possibly underestimated. Only six or seven AZD1222 recipients were seropositive at baseline.

The rearrangement links TRBV7-3 to TRBJ2-5; D is perhaps TRBD2 (5 bases). This clonotype was obtained from an adult in good health. Sequencing used peripheral blood, obtained on day 0 of AZD1222 vaccination. The CDR3 region has the DNA TGTGCCAGCAGCTTAAACAGCGGCCGAGAGACCCAGTACTTC. Residues: CASSLNSGRETQYF. Variable domain in full (rest from reference TRBV7-3 and TRBJ2-5): GAGVSQTPSNKVTEKGKYVELRCDPISGHTALYWYRQSLGQGPEFLIYFQGTGAADDSGLPNDRFFAVRPEGSVSTLKIQRTERGDSAVYLCASSLNSGRETQYFGPGTRLLVL.